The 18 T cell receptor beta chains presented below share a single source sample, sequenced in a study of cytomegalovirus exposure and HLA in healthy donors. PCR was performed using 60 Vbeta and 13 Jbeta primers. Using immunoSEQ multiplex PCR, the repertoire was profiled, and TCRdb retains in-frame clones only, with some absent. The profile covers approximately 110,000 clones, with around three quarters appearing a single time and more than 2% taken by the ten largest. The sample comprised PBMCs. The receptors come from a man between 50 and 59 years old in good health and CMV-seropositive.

The CDR3 DNA is TGTGCCAGCAGGGAGGGACAGGGTGTCGGTAGCTCCTACAATGAGCAGTTCTTC. Amino acids: CASREGQGVGSSYNEQFF. The J gene is TRBJ2-1, the V gene TRBV2, with 9 bases matching TRBD1. This CDR3 has 18 amino acids. Germline CDR1 SNHLY, CDR2 FYNNEI. V lost 6 bases to trimming and J lost 0 bases; unmatched junction nucleotides: 12.

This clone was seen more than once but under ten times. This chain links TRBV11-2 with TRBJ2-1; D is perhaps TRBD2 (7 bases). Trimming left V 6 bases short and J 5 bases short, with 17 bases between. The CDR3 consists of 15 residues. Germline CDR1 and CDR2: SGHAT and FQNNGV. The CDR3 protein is CASRETGRGHNEQFF. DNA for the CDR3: TGTGCCAGCAGAGAAACAGGGAGGGGACACAATGAGCAGTTCTTC.

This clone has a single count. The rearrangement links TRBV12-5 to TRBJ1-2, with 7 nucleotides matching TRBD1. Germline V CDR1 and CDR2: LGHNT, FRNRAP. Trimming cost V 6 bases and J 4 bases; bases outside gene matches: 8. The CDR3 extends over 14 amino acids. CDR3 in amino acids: CASGRQGQVYGYTF. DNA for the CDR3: TGTGCTAGTGGCCGACAGGGCCAGGTCTATGGCTACACCTTC. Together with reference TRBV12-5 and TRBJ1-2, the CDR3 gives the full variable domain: DARVTQTPRHKVTEMGQEVTMRCQPILGHNTVFWYRQTMMQGLELLAYFRNRAPLDDSGMPKDRFSAEMPDATLATLKIQPSEPRDSAVYFCASGRQGQVYGYTFGSGTRLTVV.

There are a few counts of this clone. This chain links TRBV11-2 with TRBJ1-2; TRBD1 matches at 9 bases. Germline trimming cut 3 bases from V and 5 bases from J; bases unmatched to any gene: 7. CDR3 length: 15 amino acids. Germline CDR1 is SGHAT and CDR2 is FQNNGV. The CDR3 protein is CASSLSDRGSYGYTF. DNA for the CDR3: TGTGCCAGCAGCTTGAGCGACAGGGGGAGTTATGGCTACACCTTC.

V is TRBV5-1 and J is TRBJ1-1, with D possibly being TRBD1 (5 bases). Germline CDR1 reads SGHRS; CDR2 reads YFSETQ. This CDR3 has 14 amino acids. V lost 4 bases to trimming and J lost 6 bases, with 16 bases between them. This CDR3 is CASSHPGREAEAFF. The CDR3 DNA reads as TGCGCCAGCAGCCATCCGGGACGGGAGGCTGAAGCTTTCTTT.

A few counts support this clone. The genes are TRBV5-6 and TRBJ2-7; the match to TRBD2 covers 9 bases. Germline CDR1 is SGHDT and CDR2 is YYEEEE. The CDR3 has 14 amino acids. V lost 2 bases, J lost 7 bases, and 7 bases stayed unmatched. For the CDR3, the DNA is TGTGCCAGCAGCTTAACTAGCGGGTCTTGGGAGCAGTACTTC. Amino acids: CASSLTSGSWEQYF. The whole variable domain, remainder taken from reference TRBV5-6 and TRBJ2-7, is DAGVTQSPTHLIKTRGQQVTLRCSPKSGHDTVSWYQQALGQGPQFIFQYYEEEERQRGNFPDRFSGHQFPNYSSELNVNALLLGDSALYLCASSLTSGSWEQYFGPGTRLTVT.

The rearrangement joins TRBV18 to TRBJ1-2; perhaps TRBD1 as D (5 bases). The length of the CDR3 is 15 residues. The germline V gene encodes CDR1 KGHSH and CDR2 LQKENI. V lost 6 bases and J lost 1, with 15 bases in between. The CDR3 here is CASSLSEGVNYGYTF. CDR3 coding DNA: TGTGCCAGCTCGCTGTCTGAAGGGGTTAACTATGGCTACACCTTC. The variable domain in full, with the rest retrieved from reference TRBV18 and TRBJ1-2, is NAGVMQNPRHLVRRRGQEARLRCSPMKGHSHVYWYRQLPEEGLKFMVYLQKENIIDESGMPKERFSAEFPKEGPSILRIQQVVRGDSAAYFCASSLSEGVNYGYTFGSGTRLTVV.

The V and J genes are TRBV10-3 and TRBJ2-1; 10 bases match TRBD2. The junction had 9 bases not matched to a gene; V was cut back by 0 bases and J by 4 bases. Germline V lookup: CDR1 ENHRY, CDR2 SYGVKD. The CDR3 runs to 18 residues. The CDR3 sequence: CAISESEVAGGSYNEQFF. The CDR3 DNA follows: TGTGCCATCAGTGAGTCGGAGGTAGCGGGAGGTTCTTACAATGAGCAGTTCTTC.

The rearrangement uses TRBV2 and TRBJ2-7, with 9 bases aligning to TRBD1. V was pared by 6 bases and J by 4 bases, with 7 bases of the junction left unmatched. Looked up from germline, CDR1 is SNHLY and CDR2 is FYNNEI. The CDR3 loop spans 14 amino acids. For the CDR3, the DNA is TGTGCCAGCAGCGCCGGGACAGGGTGGTACGAGCAGTACTTC. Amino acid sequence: CASSAGTGWYEQYF.

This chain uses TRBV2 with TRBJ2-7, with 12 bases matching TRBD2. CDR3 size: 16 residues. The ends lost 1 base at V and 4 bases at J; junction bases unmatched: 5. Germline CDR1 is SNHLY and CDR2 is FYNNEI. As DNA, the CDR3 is TGTGCCAGCAGTGAAGTTAGACTAGCGGGAGAGTACGAGCAGTACTTC. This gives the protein CASSEVRLAGEYEQYF.

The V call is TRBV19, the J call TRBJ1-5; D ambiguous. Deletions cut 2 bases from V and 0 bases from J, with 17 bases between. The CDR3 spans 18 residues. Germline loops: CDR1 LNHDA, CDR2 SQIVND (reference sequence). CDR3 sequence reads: CASSINGASLYSNQPQHF. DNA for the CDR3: TGTGCCAGTAGTATAAACGGAGCCTCCCTTTATAGCAATCAGCCCCAGCATTTT.

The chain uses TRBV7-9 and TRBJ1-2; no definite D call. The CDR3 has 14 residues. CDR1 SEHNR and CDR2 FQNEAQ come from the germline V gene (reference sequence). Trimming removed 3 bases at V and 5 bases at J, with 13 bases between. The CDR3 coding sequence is TGTGCCAGCAGCTTTTCCGACGGGAGTTATGGCTACACCTTC. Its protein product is CASSFSDGSYGYTF.

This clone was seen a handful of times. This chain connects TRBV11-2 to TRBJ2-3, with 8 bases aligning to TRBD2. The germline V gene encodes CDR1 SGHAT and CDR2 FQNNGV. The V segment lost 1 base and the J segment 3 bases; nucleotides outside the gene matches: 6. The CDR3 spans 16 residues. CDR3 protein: CASSLGHGGGTDTQYF. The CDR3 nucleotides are TGTGCCAGCAGCTTAGGACACGGGGGGGGAACAGATACGCAGTATTTT.

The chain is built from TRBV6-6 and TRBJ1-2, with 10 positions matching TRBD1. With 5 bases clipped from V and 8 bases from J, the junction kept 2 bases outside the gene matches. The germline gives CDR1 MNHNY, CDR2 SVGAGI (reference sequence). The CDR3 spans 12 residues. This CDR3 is CASSDRGRGYTF. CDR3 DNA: TGTGCCAGCAGTGACAGGGGGCGAGGCTACACCTTC.

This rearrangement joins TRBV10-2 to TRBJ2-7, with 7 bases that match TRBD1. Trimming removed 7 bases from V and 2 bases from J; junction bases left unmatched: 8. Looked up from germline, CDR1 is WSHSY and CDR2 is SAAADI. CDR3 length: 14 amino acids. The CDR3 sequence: CASTDMTGTYEQYF. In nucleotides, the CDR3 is TGCGCCAGCACTGACATGACAGGGACCTACGAGCAGTACTTC.

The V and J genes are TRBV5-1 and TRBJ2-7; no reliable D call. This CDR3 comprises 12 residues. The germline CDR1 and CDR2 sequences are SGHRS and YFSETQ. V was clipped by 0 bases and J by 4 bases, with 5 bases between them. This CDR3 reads CASSLERYEQYF. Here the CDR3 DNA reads TGCGCCAGCAGCTTGGAACGGTACGAGCAGTACTTC.

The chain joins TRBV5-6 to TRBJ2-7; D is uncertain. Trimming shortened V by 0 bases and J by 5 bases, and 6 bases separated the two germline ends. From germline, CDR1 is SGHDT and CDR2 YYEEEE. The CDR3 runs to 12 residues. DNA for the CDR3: TGTGCCAGCAGCTTGGGGCGGAACGAGCAGTACTTC. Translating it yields CASSLGRNEQYF.

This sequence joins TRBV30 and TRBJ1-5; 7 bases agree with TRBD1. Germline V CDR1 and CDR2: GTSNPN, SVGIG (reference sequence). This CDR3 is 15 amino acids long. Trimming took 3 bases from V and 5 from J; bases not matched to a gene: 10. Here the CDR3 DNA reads TGTGCCTGGAGCCAGACAGGGTCTAGGCATCAGCCCCAGCATTTT. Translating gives CAWSQTGSRHQPQHF.